This paragraph reports one T cell receptor (beta chain). This sample was taken from a study of OX40 agonist ivuxolimab in advanced cancers. Study as a whole: Dose-escalation cases comprised hepatocellular carcinoma, melanoma, renal cell or head and neck cancer.

Sequenced by immunoSEQ multiplex PCR; TCRdb stores in-frame clones only, minus some. The data hold tens of thousands of clones, with almost 95% observed a single time. This clonotype originated in an adult with an advanced solid tumor such as melanoma, head and neck, liver or kidney cancer. Source: CD4+ or CD8+ T cells sorted from blood, taken in a trial of the OX40 agonist ivuxolimab.

CDR3 region: CASNRLTGLGIYEQYF. CDR3 DNA: TGTGCCAGCAATCGGCTCACGGGACTAGGAATTTACGAGCAGTACTTC. The V call is TRBV28, the J call TRBJ2-7; 8 bases line up with TRBD2. This CDR3 contains 16 residues. V trimming: 7 bases; J trimming: 4 bases; junction bases outside the gene matches: 15. Germline assignment: CDR1 MDHEN and CDR2 SYDVKM.